These 15 T cell receptor beta chains originate from one sample sequenced in a study of vaccination effects on CD4 cells after COVID-19. Clones were read by immunoSEQ multiplex PCR, and TCRdb kept only the in-frame ones, dropping some. This sample has around 23,000 clones, with around three quarters found just once. Sequencing in the ViraFEST assay came after antigen-specific CD4+ T cells had been expanded with viral peptide pools, which were used to stimulate PBMC. Upon completion of 10 to 11 days in culture, CD4+ T cells were isolated. Vaccinees lacked prior SARS-CoV-2 infection and tested negative for nucleocapsid antibodies. Antigen specificity for these receptors is unknown. Sequenced material: CD4+ T cells from PBMCs cultured with HCoV-NL63 spike peptides, taken before COVID-19 vaccination. These receptors came from a human donor who received a COVID-19 vaccine.

The rearrangement joins TRBV4-2 to TRBJ2-2; no clear D gene. Trimming took off 0 bases at V and 2 bases at J, with 7 bases between the two ends. Looked up from germline, CDR1 is LGHNA and CDR2 is YNFKEQ. The CDR3 runs 15 residues. The CDR3 DNA sequence: TGTGCCAGCAGCCAAGAGAGTAGCAACACCGGGGAGCTGTTTTTT. Protein: CASSQESSNTGELFF.

The chain has TRBV6-1 and TRBJ1-5, with 8 bases fitting TRBD1. Germline assignment: CDR1 MNHNS and CDR2 SASEGT. The V gene end was trimmed by 3 bases and the J gene end by 6 bases; junction bases not matched to a gene: 7. The CDR3 is made up of 15 amino acids. As DNA, the CDR3 is TGTGCCAGCAGTGATGGGGCGACAGGGGCTCAGCCCCAGCATTTT. As protein: CASSDGATGAQPQHF.

The chain employs TRBV5-6 and TRBJ1-6, with D possibly being TRBD1 (5 bases). Trimming left V 4 bases short and J 12 bases short, with 20 bases between. Germline loops: CDR1 SGHDT, CDR2 YYEEEE. The CDR3 covers 15 residues. The CDR3 DNA reads as TGTGCCAGCAGCCGCGTTGTGGGGGTTTTGATACCCCTCCACTTT. This encodes CASSRVVGVLIPLHF.

This chain connects TRBV5-4 to TRBJ2-2; D remains ambiguous. The CDR3 runs to 16 residues. V was trimmed by 0 bases and J by 0 bases, leaving 9 bases between them. The germline CDR1 and CDR2 sequences are SGHNT and YYREEE (reference sequence). CDR3 residues: CASSLVSRTNTGELFF. The CDR3 coding sequence is TGTGCCAGCAGCTTGGTCTCCCGGACGAACACCGGGGAGCTGTTTTTT. Full variable domain (outside the CDR3, taken from reference TRBV5-4 and TRBJ2-2): ETGVTQSPTHLIKTRGQQVTLRCSSQSGHNTVSWYQQALGQGPQFIFQYYREEENGRGNFPPRFSGLQFPNYSSELNVNALELDDSALYLCASSLVSRTNTGELFFGEGSRLTVL.

The CDR3 region has the DNA TGCGCCAGCAGCCAAGTGGTGGGAACCTCCTACAATGAGCAGTTCTTC. This translates into CASSQVVGTSYNEQFF. This chain links TRBV4-1 with TRBJ2-1; D uncertain. CDR3 length: 16 amino acids. Germline CDR1 MGHRA, CDR2 YSYEKL. Trimming cost V 1 base and J 0 bases, with 10 bases left between them.

This chain links TRBV27 with TRBJ2-1; D is possibly TRBD2 (6 bases). The CDR3 is 16 amino acids. Germline assignment: CDR1 MNHEY and CDR2 SMNVEV (reference sequence). The V gene lost 1 base and the J gene lost 3 bases, with 13 bases spanning the gap. The CDR3 bases are TGTGCCAGCAGTTTATGGAGCGGGTCTGACTACAATGAGCAGTTCTTC. It codes for CASSLWSGSDYNEQFF.

The sample holds one count of this clone. The V call is TRBV5-6, the J call TRBJ2-1; TRBD2 aligns across 14 bases. The CDR3 length is 17 residues. The trim removed 3 bases at V and 7 bases at J, leaving 9 bases unmatched. CDR1 is SGHDT, CDR2 YYEEEE, per germline. CDR3 protein: CASSSGLAGGRLNEQFF. In nucleotides, the CDR3 is TGTGCCAGCAGCTCTGGACTAGCGGGAGGTCGGTTGAATGAGCAGTTCTTC.

The V call is TRBV11-1, the J call TRBJ1-6; TRBD1 matches 9 bases. Trimming removed 0 bases from V and 7 bases from J; junction bases left unmatched: 1. CDR1 and CDR2 from the germline V gene are SGHAT and FQDESV (reference sequence). The CDR3 is 15 residues long. The CDR3 DNA is TGTGCCAGCAGCTTAGCTGGGACAGGGAATTCACCCCTCCACTTT. Its translation: CASSLAGTGNSPLHF.

The V call is TRBV9, the J call TRBJ2-1, with D possibly matching TRBD2 (5 bases). This CDR3 has 16 residues. Trimming took off 0 bases at V and 6 bases at J, with 16 bases between the two ends. Germline values: CDR1 SGDLS, CDR2 YYNGEE. The CDR3 region is CASSVALAGLVNEQFF. The CDR3 DNA is TGTGCCAGCAGCGTAGCTTTGGCGGGCCTCGTCAATGAGCAGTTCTTC.

This chain joins TRBV11-2 and TRBJ2-7; D remains unclear. The CDR3 is made up of 14 amino acids. V was clipped by 6 bases and J by 4 bases, with 16 bases between them. Germline V gene lookup returns CDR1 SGHAT and CDR2 FQNNGV. CDR3 sequence (DNA): TGTGCCAGCAGATCTCTCGCTGCAGTATACGAGCAGTACTTC. It is translated as CASRSLAAVYEQYF.

The V gene is TRBV19, the J gene TRBJ1-3, with 7 bases matching TRBD1. The J segment lost 0 bases and the V segment lost 3 bases, leaving 5 bases of the junction unmatched. The germline gives CDR1 LNHDA, CDR2 SQIVND (reference sequence). CDR3 length: 16 amino acids. The CDR3 protein is CASSIKSGGSGNTIYF. DNA of the CDR3: TGTGCCAGTAGTATTAAGTCAGGGGGCTCTGGAAACACCATATATTTT.

The rearrangement links TRBV11-2 to TRBJ2-7, with unresolved D. CDR1 is SGHAT, CDR2 FQNNGV, per germline. The ends were cut back, 9 bases at V and 7 bases at J, with 7 bases in the middle. CDR3 length: 9 residues. The CDR3 region has the DNA TGTGCCAGTAAGGCGGAGCAGTACTTC. Translation: CASKAEQYF.

The chain combines TRBV6-5 with TRBJ1-2, with no clear D. V was pared by 5 bases and J by 4 bases, with 5 bases between. Per germline, CDR1 MNHEY and CDR2 SVGAGI. CDR3 length equals 11 residues. The chain's CDR3 is CASSNSYGYTF. The CDR3 DNA reads as TGTGCCAGCAGTAATAGCTATGGCTACACCTTC.

The V call is TRBV19, the J call TRBJ1-3; D unclear. In germline, CDR1 is LNHDA, CDR2 SQIVND (reference sequence). V shed 0 bases and J shed 6 bases, with 6 bases lying between them. The CDR3 consists of 13 residues. The CDR3 here is CASSIETKNTIYF. The CDR3 DNA follows: TGTGCCAGTAGTATAGAGACAAAAAACACCATATATTTT. The whole variable domain, filled in from reference TRBV19 and TRBJ1-3, reads DGGITQSPKYLFRKEGQNVTLSCEQNLNHDAMYWYRQDPGQGLRLIYYSQIVNDFQKGDIAEGYSVSREKKESFPLTVTSAQKNPTAFYLCASSIETKNTIYFGEGSWLTVV.

The table lists this clone with a count of one. The rearrangement uses TRBV12-3 or TRBV12-4 and TRBJ1-1; D is uncertain. V lost 2 bases and J lost 10, with 14 bases in between. The CDR3 extends over 13 amino acids. CDR3 nucleotides: TGTGCCAGCAGTTTATACTCGCAGACGACAGCTTTCTTT. Its translation: CASSLYSQTTAFF.